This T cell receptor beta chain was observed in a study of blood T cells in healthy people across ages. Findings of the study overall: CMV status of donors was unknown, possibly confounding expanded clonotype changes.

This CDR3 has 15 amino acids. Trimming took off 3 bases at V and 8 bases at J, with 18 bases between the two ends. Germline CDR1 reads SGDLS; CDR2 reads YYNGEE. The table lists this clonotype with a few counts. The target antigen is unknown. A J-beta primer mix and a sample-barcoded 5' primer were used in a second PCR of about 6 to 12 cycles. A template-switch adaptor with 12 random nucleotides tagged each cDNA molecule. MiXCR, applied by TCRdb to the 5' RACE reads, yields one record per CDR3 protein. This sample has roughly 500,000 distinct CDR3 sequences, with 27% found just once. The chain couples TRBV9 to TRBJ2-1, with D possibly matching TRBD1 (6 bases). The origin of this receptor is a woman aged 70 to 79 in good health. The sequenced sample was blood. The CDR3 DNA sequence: TGTGCCAGCAGCGCACAGGGTTCCGTGGTGTATGAGCAGTTCTTC. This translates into CASSAQGSVVYEQFF.